The T cell receptor beta chain under discussion was sequenced for a study of cytomegalovirus exposure and HLA in healthy donors. Study-level background: When 398 donors were genotyped, about 86% of them were found to fall in the Caucasian-associated ancestry cluster. Study-level findings and limits: The authors judged a highly shared variant cluster likely a sequencing artifact. Only CMV serostatus was available as immune exposure information. Analysis performed later found roughly 17,000 TCR beta sequences associated with HLA alleles at 0.05 false discovery rate.

Primers: 60 Vbeta forward and 13 Jbeta reverse. Sequenced by immunoSEQ multiplex PCR; TCRdb stores in-frame clones only, minus some. In the table there are over 100,000 clones, around 86% of which are singletons. As to this clone: The antigen is unknown.

The sequenced sample was PBMCs. The clonotype was recovered from a woman in her thirties in good health and CMV-seronegative.

The CDR3 protein is CASSLPTVSRAAYTDTQYF. The CDR3 DNA reads TGTGCCAGCAGTTTACCTACCGTCTCGCGAGCGGCTTACACAGATACGCAGTATTTT. The rearrangement uses TRBV28 and TRBJ2-3; a weak D match, TRBD2 (5 bases). Germline loops: CDR1 MDHEN, CDR2 SYDVKM. The CDR3 loop spans 19 amino acids. Trimming took off 2 bases at V and 2 bases at J, with 23 bases between the two ends. The variable domain in full, completed from reference TRBV28 and TRBJ2-3, reads DVKVTQSSRYLVKRTGEKVFLECVQDMDHENMFWYRQDPGLGLRLIYFSYDVKMKEKGDIPEGYSVSREKKERFSLILESASTNQTSMYLCASSLPTVSRAAYTDTQYFGPGTRLTVL.